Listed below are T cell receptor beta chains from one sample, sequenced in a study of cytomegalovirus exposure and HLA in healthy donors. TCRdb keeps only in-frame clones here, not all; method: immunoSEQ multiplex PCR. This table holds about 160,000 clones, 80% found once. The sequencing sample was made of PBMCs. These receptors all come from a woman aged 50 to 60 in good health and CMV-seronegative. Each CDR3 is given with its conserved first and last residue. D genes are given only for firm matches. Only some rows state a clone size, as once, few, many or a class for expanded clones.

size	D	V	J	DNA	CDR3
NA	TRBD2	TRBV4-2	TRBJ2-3	TGTGCCAGCAGCCAAGATTTGAGGTCTAGCGGGAGTACAGATACGCAGTATTTT	CASSQDLRSSGSTDTQYF
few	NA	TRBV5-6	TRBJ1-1	TGTGCCAGCGCCTATCACACTGAAGCTTTCTTT	CASAYHTEAFF
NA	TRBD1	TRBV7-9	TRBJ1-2	TGTGCCAGCAGCTTAGTCAGGGGGTCCTATGGCTACACCTTC	CASSLVRGSYGYTF
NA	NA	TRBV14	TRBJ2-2	TGTGCCAGCAGCCAAAACCCGTCGGTTTACGGGGAGCTGTTTTTT	CASSQNPSVYGELFF
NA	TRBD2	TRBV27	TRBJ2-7	TGTGCCAGCAGTGCCGGGACTAGCGGGGTCAACGAGCAGTACTTC	CASSAGTSGVNEQYF
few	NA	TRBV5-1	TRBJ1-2	TGCGCCAGCAGCTTGGGGAGGAGGGAATATGGCTACACCTTC	CASSLGRREYGYTF
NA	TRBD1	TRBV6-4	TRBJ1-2	TGTGCCAGCAGTGAAGGGGGCAGGCCGTATGGCTACACCTTC	CASSEGGRPYGYTF
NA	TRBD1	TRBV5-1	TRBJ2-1	TGCGCCAGCAGCTTGGAGGGGACAGGGGGCGGTGAGCAGTTCTTC	CASSLEGTGGGEQFF
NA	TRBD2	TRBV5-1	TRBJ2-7	TGCGCCAGCAGCACGTCCTGGACTAGCGGGACCAACGAGCAGTACTTC	CASSTSWTSGTNEQYF
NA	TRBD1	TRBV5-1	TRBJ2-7	TGCGCCAGCAGCTTAGGGACAGGGGAATACGAGCAGTACTTC	CASSLGTGEYEQYF
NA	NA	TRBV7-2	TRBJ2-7	TGTGCCAGCAGCTCCACTGCCCCTGTGCAGTACTTC	CASSSTAPVQYF
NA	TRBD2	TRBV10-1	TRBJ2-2	TGCGCCAGCAGCCCGGGACTAGCGGGGACCGGGGAGCTGTTTTTT	CASSPGLAGTGELFF
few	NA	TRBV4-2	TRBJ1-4	TGTGCCAGCAGCCAAGAGGAGAGGGTTGCTAATGAAAAACTGTTTTTT	CASSQEERVANEKLFF
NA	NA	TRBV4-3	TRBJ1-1	TGCGCCAGCAGCCAAGAGGGGGGGTACACTGAAGCTTTCTTT	CASSQEGGYTEAFF
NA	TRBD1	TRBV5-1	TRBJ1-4	TGCGCCAGCAGCCAAAACCGACAGGGGGCATATGAAAAACTGTTTTTT	CASSQNRQGAYEKLFF
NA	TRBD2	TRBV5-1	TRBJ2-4	TGCGCCAGCAGCCCCGCGAGCGGGAGCCAAGCCAAAAACATTCAGTACTTC	CASSPASGSQAKNIQYF
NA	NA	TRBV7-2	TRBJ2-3	TGTGCCAGCAGCTTCGGTCAAAGAGGTTCCGGAGTGGATACGCAGTATTTT	CASSFGQRGSGVDTQYF
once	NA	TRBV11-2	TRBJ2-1	TGTGCCAGCAGCTTAGACAGGAACTACAATGAGCAGTTCTTC	CASSLDRNYNEQFF
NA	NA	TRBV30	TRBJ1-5	TGTGCCTGGAGTGCTTTAGCTCCTGATCAGCCCCAGCATTTT	CAWSALAPDQPQHF
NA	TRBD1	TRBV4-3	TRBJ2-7	TGCGCCAGCAGCCAAGATCGGACAGGGGAGGGTACCTACGAGCAGTACTTC	CASSQDRTGEGTYEQYF
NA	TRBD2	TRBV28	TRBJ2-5	TGTGCCAGCAGTTTTGGGACTAGGGCAGAGACCCAGTACTTC	CASSFGTRAETQYF
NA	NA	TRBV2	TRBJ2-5	TGTGCCAGCAGGATATCCATAATTCGGCAGGGTGAGGCGTTGACCCAGTACTTC	CASRISIIRQGEALTQYF
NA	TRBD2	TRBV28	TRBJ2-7	TGTGCCACCTGTTCTTCTAGCGGGTTCTACGAGCAGTACTTC	CATCSSSGFYEQYF
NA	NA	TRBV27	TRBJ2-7	TGTGCCAGCAGTTTGCGCAGGGGCGCTTACGAGCAGTACTTC	CASSLRRGAYEQYF
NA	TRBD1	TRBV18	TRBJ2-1	TGTGCCAGCTCGAGAGGGACCCAGGGGGCATCCTACAATGAGCAGTTCTTC	CASSRGTQGASYNEQFF
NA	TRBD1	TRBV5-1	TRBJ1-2	TGCGCCAGCAGCTTGGCAGGGGACAGGGGTCTGGATGGCTACACCTTC	CASSLAGDRGLDGYTF
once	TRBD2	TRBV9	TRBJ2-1	TGTGCCAGCAGCGTAGAGGCGGGGGGGACCTACAATGAGCAGTTCTTC	CASSVEAGGTYNEQFF
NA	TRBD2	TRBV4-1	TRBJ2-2	TGCGCCAGCAGCCAAGTATTCGTATGGGGACCGGGAGGCACCGGGGAGCTGTTTTTT	CASSQVFVWGPGGTGELFF
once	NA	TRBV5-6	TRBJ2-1	TGTGCCAGCAGCTTAGTAGGGCAGGGACACTACGATGAGCAGTTCTTC	CASSLVGQGHYDEQFF
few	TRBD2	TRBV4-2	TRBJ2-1	TGTGCCAGCAGCCAAGATAGCGCGGGAGGAGGGGCCAATGAGCAGTTCTTC	CASSQDSAGGGANEQFF
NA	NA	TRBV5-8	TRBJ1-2	TGTGCCAGCAGCCCCGGTAACCGCGGGGGTGGCTACACCTTC	CASSPGNRGGGYTF
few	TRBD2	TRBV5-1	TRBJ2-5	TGCGCCAGCAGCGGAGCCACCGGGACTAGCGGGGGGCGGCAAGAGACCCAGTACTTC	CASSGATGTSGGRQETQYF
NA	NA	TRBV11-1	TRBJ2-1	TGTGCCAGCAGCTTAGGGCCCGACAATGAGCAGTTCTTC	CASSLGPDNEQFF
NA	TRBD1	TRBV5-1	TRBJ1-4	TGCGCCAGCAGCTTGGCCGGGACAGTCGATGAAAAACTGTTTTTT	CASSLAGTVDEKLFF
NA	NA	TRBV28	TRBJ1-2	TGTGCCAGCAGCCCGGGGGTGGGGAAGCTATGGAATGGCTACACCTTC	CASSPGVGKLWNGYTF
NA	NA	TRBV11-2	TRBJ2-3	TGTGCCAGCAGCGGCGATCTAGCGGATACGCAGTATTTT	CASSGDLADTQYF
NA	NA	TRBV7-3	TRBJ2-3	TGTGCCAGCAGCGAAACAGGGAAGGGTGCAGATACGCAGTATTTT	CASSETGKGADTQYF
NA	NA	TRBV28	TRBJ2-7	TGTGCCAGCACGGTAAGGAGCTCCTACGAGCAGTACTTC	CASTVRSSYEQYF
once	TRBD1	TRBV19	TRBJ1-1	TGTGCCAGTAGTCAACCGGGACAGGGTAGTACTGAAGCTTTCTTT	CASSQPGQGSTEAFF
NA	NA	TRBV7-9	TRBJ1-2	TGTGCCAGCACTCTAGACAGGTCTTATGGCTACACCTTC	CASTLDRSYGYTF
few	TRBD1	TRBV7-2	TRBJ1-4	TGTGCCAGCAGCGGGGGACAGGGCCGTAATGAAAAACTGTTTTTT	CASSGGQGRNEKLFF
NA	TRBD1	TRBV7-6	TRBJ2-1	TGTGCCAGCAGCCCGACAGGGGGAAGCAACAATGAGCAGTTCTTC	CASSPTGGSNNEQFF
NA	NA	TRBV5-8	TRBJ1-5	TGTGCCAGCAACAGACAGAAGATAACCAATCAGCCCCAGCATTTT	CASNRQKITNQPQHF
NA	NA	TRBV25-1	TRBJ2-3	TGTGCCAGCAGTGATCGTCGCCAACGGGATACGCAGTATTTT	CASSDRRQRDTQYF
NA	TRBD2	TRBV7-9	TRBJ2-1	TGTGCCAGCAGCTCCTCGGTGCCCGGGACTAGCACCTTTGAGCAGTTCTTC	CASSSSVPGTSTFEQFF
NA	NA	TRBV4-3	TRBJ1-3	TGCGCCAGCAGCCACGCCGGGGGGGACTCTGGAAACACCATATATTTT	CASSHAGGDSGNTIYF
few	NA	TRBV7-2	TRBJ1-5	TGTGCCAGCAGCTTCGGCATACAGGGTAGCAATCAGCCCCAGCATTTT	CASSFGIQGSNQPQHF
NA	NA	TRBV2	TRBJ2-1	TGTGCCAGCAGTGACGGGGTTTCGGGCAATGAGCAGTTCTTC	CASSDGVSGNEQFF
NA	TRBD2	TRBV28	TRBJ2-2	TGTGCCAGCAGTTTACAGGGTCTAGCGGGCCCCGGGGAGCTGTTTTTT	CASSLQGLAGPGELFF
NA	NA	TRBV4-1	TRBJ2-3	TGCGCCAGCAGCCAGTACGACTACCCGAGCACAGATACGCAGTATTTT	CASSQYDYPSTDTQYF
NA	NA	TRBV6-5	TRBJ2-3	TGTGCCAGCAGCCTGACTGAGAATTGGGCAGATACGCAGTATTTT	CASSLTENWADTQYF
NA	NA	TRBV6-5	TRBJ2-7	TGTGCCAGCAGTTACCTCAAAGGAGAGAACTACGAGCAGTACTTC	CASSYLKGENYEQYF
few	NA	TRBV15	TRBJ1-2	TGTGCCACCAGCAGAGTGCCTCAGACTAACTATGGCTACACCTTC	CATSRVPQTNYGYTF
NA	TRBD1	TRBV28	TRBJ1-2	TGTGCCAGCAGTGGACAGGGGAGGTATGGCTACACCTTC	CASSGQGRYGYTF
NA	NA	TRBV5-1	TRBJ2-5	TGCGCCAGCAGCATCTCCCAAGAGACCCAGTACTTC	CASSISQETQYF
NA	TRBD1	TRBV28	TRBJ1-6	TGTGCCAGCAGGCGGGACAGTCATTCACCCCTCCACTTT	CASRRDSHSPLHF
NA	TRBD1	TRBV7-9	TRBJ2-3	TGTGCCAGCAGGACGACAGGGGGCACAGATACGCAGTATTTT	CASRTTGGTDTQYF
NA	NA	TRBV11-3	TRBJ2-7	TGTGCCAGCAGCTTGTCATACTCGTACGAGCAGTACTTC	CASSLSYSYEQYF